Described below is a single T cell receptor (beta chain) sequence and its context. Antigen specificity is unknown. This sample was taken from a study of regulatory T cells in long-lasting Graves disease. Regarding the study as a whole: When disease was persistent, TRBV28, TRBJ1-2 and TRBJ2-5 were the favored segments.

The germline CDR1 and CDR2 sequences are SGHDT and YYEEEE. The CDR3 spans 15 residues. The ends lost 5 bases at V and 7 bases at J; junction bases unmatched: 14. Libraries of TCR beta came from iRepertoire HTBI primers plus Arm-PCR of CDR3 regions. TCRdb fed the multiplex PCR reads into MiXCR, producing one record per CDR3 protein. The sample yields about 560,000 distinct CDR3 sequences, 15% to 20% seen once. Time point described: newly diagnosed GD, antithyroid drugs for less than 3 months. Scientists built the TCR library using RNA that was extracted from PBMCs. Blood from the periphery, about 9 milliliters in all, was drawn into EDTA tubes. This sample also belongs to another study, concerning T cells in Graves' hyperthyroidism and ophthalmopathy. That source adds: The authors' 13 V-J model separated ophthalmopathy from stable hyperthyroidism. Ophthalmopathy, as predicted by the model, came a median approximately 5.9 months after the prediction.

The starting material was peripheral blood mononuclear cells (PBMCs), obtained at new diagnosis, from a patient treated with antithyroid drugs. The V gene is TRBV5-6, the J gene TRBJ1-2; 7 bases are shared with TRBD1. The sequence derives from a man aged 18 to 30 with Graves disease. The CDR3: CASRQPGQTFGGYTF. CDR3 in DNA: TGTGCCAGCAGACAACCGGGACAGACCTTTGGTGGCTACACCTTC.